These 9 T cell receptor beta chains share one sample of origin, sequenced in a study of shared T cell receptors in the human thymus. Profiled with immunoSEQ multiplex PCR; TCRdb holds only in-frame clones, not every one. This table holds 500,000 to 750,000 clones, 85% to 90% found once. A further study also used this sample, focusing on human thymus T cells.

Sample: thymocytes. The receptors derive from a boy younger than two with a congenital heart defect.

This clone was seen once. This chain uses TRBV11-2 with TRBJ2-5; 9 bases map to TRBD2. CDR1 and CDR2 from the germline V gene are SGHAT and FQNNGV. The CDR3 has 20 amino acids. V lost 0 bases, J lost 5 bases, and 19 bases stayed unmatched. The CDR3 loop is CASSLESSGTPRTLRETQYF. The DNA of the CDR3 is TGTGCCAGCAGCTTAGAGTCTAGCGGGACGCCAAGGACGCTCCGGGAGACCCAGTACTTC.

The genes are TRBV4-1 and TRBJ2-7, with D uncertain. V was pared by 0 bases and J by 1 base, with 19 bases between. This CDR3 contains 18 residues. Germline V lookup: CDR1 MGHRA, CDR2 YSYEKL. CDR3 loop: CASSQEGTRRSSSYEQYF. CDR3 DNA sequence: TGCGCCAGCAGCCAAGAGGGTACTCGCCGTTCTAGTTCCTACGAGCAGTACTTC.

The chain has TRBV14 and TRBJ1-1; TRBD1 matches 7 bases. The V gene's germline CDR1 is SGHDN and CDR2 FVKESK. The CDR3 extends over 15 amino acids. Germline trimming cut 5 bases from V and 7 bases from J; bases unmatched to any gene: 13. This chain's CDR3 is CASSAPPSRGHEAFF. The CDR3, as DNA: TGTGCCAGCAGCGCACCTCCCTCTAGGGGGCATGAAGCTTTCTTT.

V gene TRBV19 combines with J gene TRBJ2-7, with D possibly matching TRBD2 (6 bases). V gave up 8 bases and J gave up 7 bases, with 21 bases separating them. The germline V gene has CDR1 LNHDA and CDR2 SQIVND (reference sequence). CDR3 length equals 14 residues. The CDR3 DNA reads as TGTGCCAGTCGGTCGCTAGCGTACCACGAAGAGCAGTACTTC. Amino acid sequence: CASRSLAYHEEQYF.

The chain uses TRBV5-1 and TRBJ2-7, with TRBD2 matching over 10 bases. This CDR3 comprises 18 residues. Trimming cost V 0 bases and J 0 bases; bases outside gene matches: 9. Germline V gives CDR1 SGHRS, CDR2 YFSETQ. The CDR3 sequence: CASSLAFHSGRPSYEQYF. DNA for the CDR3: TGCGCCAGCAGCTTGGCCTTTCATAGCGGGAGGCCCTCCTACGAGCAGTACTTC.

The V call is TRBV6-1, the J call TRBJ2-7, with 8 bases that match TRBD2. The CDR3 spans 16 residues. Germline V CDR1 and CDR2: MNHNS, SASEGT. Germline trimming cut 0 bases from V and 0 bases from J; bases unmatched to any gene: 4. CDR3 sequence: CASSEALAGLSYEQYF. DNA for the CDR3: TGTGCCAGCAGTGAAGCTCTAGCGGGTCTCTCCTACGAGCAGTACTTC.

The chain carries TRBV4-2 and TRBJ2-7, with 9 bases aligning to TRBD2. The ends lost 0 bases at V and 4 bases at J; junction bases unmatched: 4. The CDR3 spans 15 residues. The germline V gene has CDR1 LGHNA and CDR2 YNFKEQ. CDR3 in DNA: TGTGCCAGCAGCCAAGATAGGCGGGAGGGTTACGAGCAGTACTTC. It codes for CASSQDRREGYEQYF.

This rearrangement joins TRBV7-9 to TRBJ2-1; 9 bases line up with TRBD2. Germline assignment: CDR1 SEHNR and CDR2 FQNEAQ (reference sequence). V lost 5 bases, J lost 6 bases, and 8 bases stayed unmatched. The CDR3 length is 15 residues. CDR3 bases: TGTGCCAGCAGCAGAGTTAGCGGGAGAGGCAATGAGCAGTTCTTC. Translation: CASSRVSGRGNEQFF.

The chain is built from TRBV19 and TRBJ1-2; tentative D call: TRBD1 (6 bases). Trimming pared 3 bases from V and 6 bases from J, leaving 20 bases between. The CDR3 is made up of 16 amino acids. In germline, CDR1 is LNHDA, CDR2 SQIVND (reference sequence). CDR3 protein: CASSIVDRTGRHGYTF. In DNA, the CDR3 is TGTGCCAGTAGTATCGTCGATCGAACAGGGAGACATGGCTACACCTTC.